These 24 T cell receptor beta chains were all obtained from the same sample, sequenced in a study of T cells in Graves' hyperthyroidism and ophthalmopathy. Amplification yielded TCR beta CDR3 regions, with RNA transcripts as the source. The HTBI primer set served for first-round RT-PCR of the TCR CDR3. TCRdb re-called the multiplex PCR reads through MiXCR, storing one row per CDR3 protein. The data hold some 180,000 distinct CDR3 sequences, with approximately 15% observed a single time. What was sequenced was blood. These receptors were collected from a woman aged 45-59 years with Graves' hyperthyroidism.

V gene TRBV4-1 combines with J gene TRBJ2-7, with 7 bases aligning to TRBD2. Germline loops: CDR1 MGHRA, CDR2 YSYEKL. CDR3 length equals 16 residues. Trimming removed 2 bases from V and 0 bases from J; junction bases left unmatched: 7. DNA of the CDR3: TGCGCCAGCAGCCAATACCTAGCGGACTCCTCCTACGAGCAGTACTTC. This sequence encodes CASSQYLADSSYEQYF.

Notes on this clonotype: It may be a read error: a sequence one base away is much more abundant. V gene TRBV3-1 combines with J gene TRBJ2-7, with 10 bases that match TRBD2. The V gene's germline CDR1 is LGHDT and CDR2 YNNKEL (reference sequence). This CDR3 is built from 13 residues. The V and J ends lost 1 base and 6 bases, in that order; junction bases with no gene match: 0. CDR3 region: CASSQGLAGEQYF. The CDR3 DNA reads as TGTGCCAGCAGCCAAGGACTAGCGGGCGAGCAGTACTTC.

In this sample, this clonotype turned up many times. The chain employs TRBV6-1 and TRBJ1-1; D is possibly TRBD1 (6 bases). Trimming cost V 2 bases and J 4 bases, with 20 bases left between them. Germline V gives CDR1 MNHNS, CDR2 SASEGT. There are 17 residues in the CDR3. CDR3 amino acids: CASSEFGQGMISTEAFF. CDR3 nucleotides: TGTGCCAGCAGTGAATTCGGTCAGGGGATGATATCCACTGAAGCTTTCTTT.

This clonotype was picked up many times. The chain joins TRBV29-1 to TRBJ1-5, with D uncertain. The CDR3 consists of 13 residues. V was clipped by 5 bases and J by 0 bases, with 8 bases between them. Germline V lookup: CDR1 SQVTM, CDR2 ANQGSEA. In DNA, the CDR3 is TGCAGCGTTCAGACGGATAGCAATCAGCCCCAGCATTTT. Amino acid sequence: CSVQTDSNQPQHF.

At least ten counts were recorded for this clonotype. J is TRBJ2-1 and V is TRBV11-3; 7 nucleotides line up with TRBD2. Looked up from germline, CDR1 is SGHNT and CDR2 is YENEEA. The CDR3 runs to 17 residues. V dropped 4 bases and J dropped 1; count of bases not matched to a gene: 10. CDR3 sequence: CASSYPWRGSSYNEQFF. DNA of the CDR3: TGTGCCAGCAGCTACCCCTGGCGGGGGAGTTCCTACAATGAGCAGTTCTTC.

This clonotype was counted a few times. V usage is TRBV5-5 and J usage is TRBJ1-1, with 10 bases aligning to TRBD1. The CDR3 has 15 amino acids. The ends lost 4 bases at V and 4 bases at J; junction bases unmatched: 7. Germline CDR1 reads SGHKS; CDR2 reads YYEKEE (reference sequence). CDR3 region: CASSIGTGEGTEAFF. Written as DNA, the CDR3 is TGTGCCAGCAGCATAGGGACAGGGGAGGGCACTGAAGCTTTCTTT. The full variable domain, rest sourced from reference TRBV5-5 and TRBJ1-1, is DAGVTQSPTHLIKTRGQQVTLRCSPISGHKSVSWYQQVLGQGPQFIFQYYEKEERGRGNFPDRFSARQFPNYSSELNVNALLLGDSALYLCASSIGTGEGTEAFFGQGTRLTVV.

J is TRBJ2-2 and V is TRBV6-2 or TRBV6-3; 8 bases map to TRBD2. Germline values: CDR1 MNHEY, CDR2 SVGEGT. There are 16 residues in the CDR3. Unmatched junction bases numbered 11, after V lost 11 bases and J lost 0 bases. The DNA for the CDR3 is TGTGCCCTTCGGGATGAGCGGGGGCCGAACACCGGGGAGCTGTTTTTT. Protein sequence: CALRDERGPNTGELFF.

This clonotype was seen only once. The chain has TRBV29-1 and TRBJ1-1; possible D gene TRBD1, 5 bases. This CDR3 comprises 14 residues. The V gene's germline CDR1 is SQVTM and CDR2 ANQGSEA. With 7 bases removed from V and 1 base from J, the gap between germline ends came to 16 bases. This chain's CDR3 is CSAWRDPGNTEAFF. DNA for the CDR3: TGCAGCGCTTGGAGGGACCCAGGGAACACTGAAGCTTTCTTT.

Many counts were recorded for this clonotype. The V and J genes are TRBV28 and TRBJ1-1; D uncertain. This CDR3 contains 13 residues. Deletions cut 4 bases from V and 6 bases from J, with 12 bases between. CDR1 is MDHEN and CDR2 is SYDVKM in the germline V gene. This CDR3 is CASSYPYDAEAFF. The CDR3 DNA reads TGTGCCAGCAGTTACCCTTATGACGCTGAAGCTTTCTTT.

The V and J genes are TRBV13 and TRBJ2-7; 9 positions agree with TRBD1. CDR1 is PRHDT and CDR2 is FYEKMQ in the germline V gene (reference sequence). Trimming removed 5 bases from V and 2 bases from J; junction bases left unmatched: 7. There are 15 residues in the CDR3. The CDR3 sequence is CASSPPGQGPYEQYF. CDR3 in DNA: TGTGCCAGCAGCCCGCCGGGACAGGGCCCCTACGAGCAGTACTTC.

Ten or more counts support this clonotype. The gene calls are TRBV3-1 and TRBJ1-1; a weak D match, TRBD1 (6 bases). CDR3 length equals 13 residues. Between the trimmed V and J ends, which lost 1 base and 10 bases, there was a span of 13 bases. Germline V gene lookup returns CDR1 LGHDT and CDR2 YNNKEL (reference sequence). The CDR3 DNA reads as TGTGCCAGCAGCCAAGCGGACAGAGAAATAGCTTTCTTT. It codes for CASSQADREIAFF.

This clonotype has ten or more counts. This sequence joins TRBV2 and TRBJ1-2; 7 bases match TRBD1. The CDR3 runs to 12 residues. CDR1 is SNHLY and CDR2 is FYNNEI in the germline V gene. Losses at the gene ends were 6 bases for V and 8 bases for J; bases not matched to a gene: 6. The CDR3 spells CASRIRGQGYTF. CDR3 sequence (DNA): TGTGCCAGCAGGATAAGGGGGCAGGGCTACACCTTC.

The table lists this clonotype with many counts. This CDR3 is CASGLMTSGGESQETQYF. The CDR3 DNA is TGTGCCAGCGGGTTGATGACTAGCGGGGGAGAATCACAAGAGACCCAGTACTTC. The rearrangement uses TRBV28 and TRBJ2-5, with 12 bases identical to TRBD2. This CDR3 spans 18 amino acids. The J segment lost 2 bases and the V segment lost 8 bases, leaving 15 bases of the junction unmatched. The germline V gene encodes CDR1 MDHEN and CDR2 SYDVKM.

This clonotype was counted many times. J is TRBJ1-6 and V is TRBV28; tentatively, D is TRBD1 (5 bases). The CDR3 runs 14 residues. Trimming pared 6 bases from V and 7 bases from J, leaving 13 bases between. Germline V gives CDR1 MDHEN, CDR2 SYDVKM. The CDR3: CASSSRAKNSPLHF. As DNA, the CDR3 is TGTGCCAGCAGCTCCAGGGCGAAAAATTCACCCCTCCACTTT.

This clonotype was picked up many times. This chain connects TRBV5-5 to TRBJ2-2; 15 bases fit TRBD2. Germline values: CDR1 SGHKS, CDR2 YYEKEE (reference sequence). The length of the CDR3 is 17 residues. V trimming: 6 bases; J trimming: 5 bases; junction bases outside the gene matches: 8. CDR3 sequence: CASTRRGLAGGTGELFF. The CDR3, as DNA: TGTGCCAGCACCCGCCGCGGACTAGCGGGGGGGACCGGGGAGCTGTTTTTT. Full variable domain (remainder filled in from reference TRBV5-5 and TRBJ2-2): DAGVTQSPTHLIKTRGQQVTLRCSPISGHKSVSWYQQVLGQGPQFIFQYYEKEERGRGNFPDRFSARQFPNYSSELNVNALLLGDSALYLCASTRRGLAGGTGELFFGEGSRLTVL.

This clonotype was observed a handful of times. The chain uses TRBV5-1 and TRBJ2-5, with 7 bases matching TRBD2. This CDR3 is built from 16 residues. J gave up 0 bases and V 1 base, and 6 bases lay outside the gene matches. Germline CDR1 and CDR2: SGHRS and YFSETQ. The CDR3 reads CASSLTQRGYQETQYF. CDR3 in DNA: TGCGCCAGCAGCTTGACCCAGCGGGGCTACCAAGAGACCCAGTACTTC.

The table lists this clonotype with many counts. The CDR3 protein is CASSSAGVNQPQHF. For the CDR3, the DNA is TGTGCCAGCTCGTCCGCGGGAGTGAATCAGCCCCAGCATTTT. The chain links TRBV3-1 to TRBJ1-5, with D unclear. CDR3 length: 14 amino acids. V gave up 8 bases and J gave up 4 bases, with 15 bases separating them. In germline, CDR1 is LGHDT, CDR2 YNNKEL (reference sequence).

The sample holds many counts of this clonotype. CDR3 loop: CASSLEGRDEKLFF. Here the CDR3 DNA reads TGCGCCAGCAGCTTGGAAGGCAGAGACGAAAAACTGTTTTTT. The chain uses TRBV5-1 and TRBJ1-4; unclear D gene. V lost 0 bases and J 8 bases, leaving 11 bases between the germline ends. The germline gives CDR1 SGHRS, CDR2 YFSETQ. The CDR3 spans 14 residues.

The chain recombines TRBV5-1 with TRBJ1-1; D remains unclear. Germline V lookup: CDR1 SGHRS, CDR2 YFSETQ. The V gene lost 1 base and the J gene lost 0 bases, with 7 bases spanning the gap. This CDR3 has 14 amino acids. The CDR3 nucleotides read TGCGCCAGCAGCTTGCAATCCATGAACACTGAAGCTTTCTTT. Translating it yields CASSLQSMNTEAFF.

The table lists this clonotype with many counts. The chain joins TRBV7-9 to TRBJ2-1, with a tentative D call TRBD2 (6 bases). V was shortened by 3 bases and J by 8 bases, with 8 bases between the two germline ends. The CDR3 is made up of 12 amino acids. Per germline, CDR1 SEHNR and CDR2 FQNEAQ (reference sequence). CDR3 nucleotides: TGTGCCAGCAGCTTTCCGGGGGATGAGCAGTTCTTC. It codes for CASSFPGDEQFF. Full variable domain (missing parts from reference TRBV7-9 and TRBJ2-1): DTGVSQNPRHKITKRGQNVTFRCDPISEHNRLYWYRQTLGQGPEFLTYFQNEAQLEKSRLLSDRFSAERPKGSFSTLEIQRTEQGDSAMYLCASSFPGDEQFFGPGTRLTVL.

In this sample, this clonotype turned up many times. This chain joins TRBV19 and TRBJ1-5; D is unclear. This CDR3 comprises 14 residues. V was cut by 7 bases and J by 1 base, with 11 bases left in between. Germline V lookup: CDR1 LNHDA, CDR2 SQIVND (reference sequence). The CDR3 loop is CASTLRQSNQPQHF. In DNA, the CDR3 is TGTGCCAGTACCCTAAGGCAAAGCAATCAGCCCCAGCATTTT.

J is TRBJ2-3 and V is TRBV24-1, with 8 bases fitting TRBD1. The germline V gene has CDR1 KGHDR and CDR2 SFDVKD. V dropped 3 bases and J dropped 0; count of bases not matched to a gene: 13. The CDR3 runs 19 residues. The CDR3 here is CATSDLAAGGRSSTDTQYF. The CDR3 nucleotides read TGTGCCACCAGTGATCTTGCGGCAGGGGGCCGTTCTAGCACAGATACGCAGTATTTT.

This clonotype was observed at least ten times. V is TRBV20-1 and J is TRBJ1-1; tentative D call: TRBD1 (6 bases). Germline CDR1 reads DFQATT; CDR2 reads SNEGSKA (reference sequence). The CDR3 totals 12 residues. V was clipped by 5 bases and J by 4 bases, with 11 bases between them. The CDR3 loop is CSALQGVTEAFF. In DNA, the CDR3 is TGCAGTGCTTTACAGGGAGTCACTGAAGCTTTCTTT.

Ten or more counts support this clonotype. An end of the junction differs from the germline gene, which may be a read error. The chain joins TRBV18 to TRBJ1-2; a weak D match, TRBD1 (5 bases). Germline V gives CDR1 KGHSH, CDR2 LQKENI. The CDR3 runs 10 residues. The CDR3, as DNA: TGTGCCAGGTCACAGGATTCCTACACCTTC. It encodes CARSQDSYTF.